This T cell receptor beta chain was observed in a study of T cell responses to AZD1222 COVID-19 vaccine. General study findings and limits: Seropositive status at baseline applied to only five to seven AZD1222 recipients. Unmutated variant regions are reportedly the target of nearly half of TCRs that are spike-specific.

V was clipped by 7 bases and J by 6 bases, with 10 bases between them. The V gene's germline CDR1 is MNHEY and CDR2 SVGAGI. The CDR3 runs to 12 residues. A remark on this clone: Its antigen is currently unknown.

Assay: immunoSEQ multiplex PCR; the TCRdb copy retains only in-frame clones and omits some. The sample lists about 140,000 clones, 92% seen once, with 2.3% in the top ten. The TCR originated in an adult in good health. The chain couples TRBV6-5 to TRBJ2-1; D possibly corresponds to TRBD1 (6 bases). The sample was peripheral blood, taken on day 0 of AZD1222 vaccination. For the CDR3, the DNA is TGTGCCAGCAAAAACAGGGCCAATGAGCAGTTCTTC. This gives the protein CASKNRANEQFF.